The source of this T cell receptor (beta chain) is a study of immune cell composition in non-small cell lung cancer. Study-wide results and caveats: Overall clonality, unlike maximal tumour-associated clone frequency, did not predict TIL reactivity. No significant correlation existed between pack-years smoked and tumour clonality. Tumour-reactive clones were not shown to match dominant in vivo tumour clones. Clones >0.5% enriched in tumour were rarer in adenocarcinoma (around 35%) than squamous (around 75%).

Concerning this clone: No antigen is known for it.

The J segment lost 5 bases and the V segment lost 7 bases, leaving 13 bases of the junction unmatched. The V gene's germline CDR1 is SEHNR and CDR2 FQNEAQ (reference sequence). CDR3 length: 15 residues. Clones were sequenced by immunoSEQ multiplex PCR, and TCRdb holds only the in-frame ones, with some missing. The sample yields 4,500 to 5,500 clones, around 77% seen once. The normal lung sample lay at least 3 cm, and maximally far, from the tumour. The TCR sequence derives from a human donor with non-small cell lung cancer. The chain combines TRBV7-9 with TRBJ2-5; 7 bases are shared with TRBD1. Sequencing used non-adjacent lung tissue. The DNA for the CDR3 is TGTGCCAGCAACCGCAACAGGGGCTTGGGGGAGACCCAGTACTTC. Amino acids: CASNRNRGLGETQYF.